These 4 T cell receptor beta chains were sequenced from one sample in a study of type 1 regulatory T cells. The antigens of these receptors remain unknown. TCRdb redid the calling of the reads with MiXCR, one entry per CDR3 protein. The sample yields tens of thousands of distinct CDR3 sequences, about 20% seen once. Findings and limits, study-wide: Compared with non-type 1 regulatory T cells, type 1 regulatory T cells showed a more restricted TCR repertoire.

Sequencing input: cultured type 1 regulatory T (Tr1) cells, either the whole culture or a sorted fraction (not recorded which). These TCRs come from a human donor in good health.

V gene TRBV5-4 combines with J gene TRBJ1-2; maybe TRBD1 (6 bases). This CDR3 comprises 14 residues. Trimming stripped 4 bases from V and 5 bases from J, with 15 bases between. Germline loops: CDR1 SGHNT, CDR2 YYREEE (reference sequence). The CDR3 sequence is CASSRRTAQYGYTF. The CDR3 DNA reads TGTGCCAGCAGCCGGCGGACAGCCCAGTATGGCTACACCTTC.

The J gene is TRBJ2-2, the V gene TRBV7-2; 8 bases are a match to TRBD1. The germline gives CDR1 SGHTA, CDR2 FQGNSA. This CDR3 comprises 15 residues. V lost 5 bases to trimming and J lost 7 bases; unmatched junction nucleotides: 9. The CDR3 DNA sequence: TGTGCCAGCAGCGCCTCACAGGGGGTGAGCGGGGAGCTGTTTTTT. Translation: CASSASQGVSGELFF.

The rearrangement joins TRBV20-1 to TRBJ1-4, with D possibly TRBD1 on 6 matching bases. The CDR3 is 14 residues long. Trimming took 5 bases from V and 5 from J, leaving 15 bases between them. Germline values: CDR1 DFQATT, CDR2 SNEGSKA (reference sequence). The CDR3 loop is CSAYGQRKNEKLFF. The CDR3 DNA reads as TGCAGTGCTTACGGACAGCGGAAAAATGAAAAACTGTTTTTT.

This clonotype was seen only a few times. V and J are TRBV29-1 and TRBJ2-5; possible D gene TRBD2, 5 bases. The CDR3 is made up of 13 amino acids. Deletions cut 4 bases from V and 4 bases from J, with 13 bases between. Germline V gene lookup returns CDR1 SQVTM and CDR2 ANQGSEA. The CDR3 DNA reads TGCAGCGTTGGAAGCGGAGCAGGAGAGACCCAGTACTTC. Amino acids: CSVGSGAGETQYF. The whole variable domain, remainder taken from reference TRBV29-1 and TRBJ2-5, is SAVISQKPSRDICQRGTSLTIQCQVDSQVTMMFWYRQQPGQSLTLIATANQGSEATYESGFVIDKFPISRPNLTFSTLTVSNMSPEDSSIYLCSVGSGAGETQYFGPGTRLLVL.